Sequencing of this T cell receptor beta chain was carried out in a study of blood T cells in healthy people across ages (dated by TCRdb to the mid-2010s). For context, the study as a whole: Template switching captured roughly one uniquely barcoded TCR beta cDNA molecule per two T cells in model experiments. The study measured age-related changes in TCR beta repertoire diversity using deep sequencing normalized with unique cDNA molecular identifiers. The donors were split into four age groups: young (average around 17 years), middle-aged (39), aged (more than 60) and long-lived (about 82). To avoid experimental bias, donors of different ages were distributed randomly across sequencing lanes. Two additional independent replicas of 1 million unique cDNA reads from the same blood draw were analyzed for two donors (one aged 18 to 30 and one aged 80 or older). Study-level results and caveats: As age increased, observed TCR beta diversity per million T cells dropped in a roughly linear way, and a significant reduction was already evident by age roughly 36. Bulk unsorted PBMC profiling prevented conclusive comparison of naive and antigen-experienced compartments. Compared with the aged group, more naive CD4+ T cells, fewer expanded clones and increased TCR diversity were shown by the long-lived group, suggesting age selection. The percentage of naive T cells measured by flow cytometry correlated strongly with observed TCR beta diversity. Because donor CMV infection status was unknown, age-related changes in expanded clonotypes were potentially confounded. Estimates of total diversity based on one million sequenced T cells were considered lower bounds and underestimates.

The donors were a few dozen Caucasian individuals from Russia, aged roughly 6 to 100 years, who were systemically healthy. Around 9.9 milliliters of peripheral blood were collected from each donor into EDTA-treated Vacutainer tubes. Ficoll-Paque density-gradient centrifugation was used to isolate PBMCs, with at least 6 million per sample. Total RNA was extracted from PBMCs with Trizol reagent, with at least 6 micrograms obtained per sample. For every donor, an aliquot of PBMCs went through flow cytometry to measure the percentages of naive CD45RAhigh/CD27high T cells. From the germline V gene, CDR1 is SGHRS and CDR2 is YFSETQ. Trimming removed 4 bases from V and 10 bases from J, leaving 17 bases between the germline ends. The CDR3 has 13 amino acids, counting the end cysteine and phenylalanine. Only CDR3 DNA is held: 39 bases, read in frame from base 1. Libraries were constructed by 5' RACE. TCRdb records Illumina HiSeq 2500 as the sequencer. A second about 6 to 11 cycle PCR used a sample-barcoded 5' primer and a J-beta primer mix. A unique molecular identifier was introduced onto each TCR beta cDNA molecule by a template-switch 5' adaptor carrying 12 random nucleotides. At least 3 million CDR3-containing paired-end reads were obtained from each sample. First-strand cDNA was synthesized from all RNA with the Mint cDNA synthesis kit, primed by a TRBC-specific oligonucleotide. All cDNA was treated with uracil-DNA glycosylase and then went through a first 18-cycle PCR with the universal primers M1SS and BC2_uni_R. In the paper's pipeline: For normalization, 1 million high-quality reads were randomly selected from each sample, with every read carrying a distinct molecular identifier. Instead of being binned into consensus sequences, reads with shared molecular identifiers were discarded. MiTCR, with a Q25 quality threshold and the strictest error-elimination algorithm, was used for CDR3 identification, clonotype clustering and error correction. A nonparametric unseen species model using Euler transformation provided a lower-bound estimate of total TCR beta diversity. TCRdb redid the processing of the public reads, applying fastp at Q25 and MiXCR, and retained in-frame beta chains. Each CDR3 protein gets just one entry, which takes the most common genes and DNA from the rows behind it. These V and J calls rely on TCRdb rather than the paper's analysis. This sample is represented by about 1.7 million distinct CDR3 sequences; roughly 27% of them were singletons. In total, the top ten clones hold more than 6% of the sample.

In this sample, this clonotype turned up a few times. The antigen this receptor binds is unknown. No base-level quality is on record; no much larger clone is a single base apart. This TCR was recovered from a woman aged 25-40 years in good health. The chain uses TRBV5-1 and TRBJ1-2; possibly the D gene is TRBD1, per 5 matching bases. Sequenced material: blood. CDR3 loop: CASSQGTGFYYTF. The DNA reads as follows: TGCGCCAGCAGCCAAGGGACGGGATTCTACTACACCTTC.